Sequencing of this T cell receptor beta chain was carried out in a study of T cell responses to AZD1222 COVID-19 vaccine. Study-level results: There were mostly white British donors and more females than males, and clonal diversity was possibly underestimated. Nearly half of spike-specific TCRs reportedly go after variant regions that carry no mutations.

With V trimmed by 5 bases and J by 3 bases, 1 base remained unmatched. CDR3 length equals 12 residues. Per germline, CDR1 SGHAT and CDR2 FQNNGV. With respect to this clone: The antigen is unknown.

The method was immunoSEQ multiplex PCR; TCRdb's version includes in-frame clones alone and lacks a portion of them. The sample holds about 120,000 clones, approximately 90% seen once. This sequence originates from an adult who received the AZD1222 COVID-19 vaccine. The specimen comprised peripheral blood, sampled 28 days after the second AZD1222 dose. V usage is TRBV11-2 and J usage is TRBJ2-7; 7 nucleotides align to TRBD1. The CDR3 is CASSGTVYEQYF. CDR3 nucleotide sequence: TGTGCCAGCAGCGGGACAGTCTACGAGCAGTACTTC.